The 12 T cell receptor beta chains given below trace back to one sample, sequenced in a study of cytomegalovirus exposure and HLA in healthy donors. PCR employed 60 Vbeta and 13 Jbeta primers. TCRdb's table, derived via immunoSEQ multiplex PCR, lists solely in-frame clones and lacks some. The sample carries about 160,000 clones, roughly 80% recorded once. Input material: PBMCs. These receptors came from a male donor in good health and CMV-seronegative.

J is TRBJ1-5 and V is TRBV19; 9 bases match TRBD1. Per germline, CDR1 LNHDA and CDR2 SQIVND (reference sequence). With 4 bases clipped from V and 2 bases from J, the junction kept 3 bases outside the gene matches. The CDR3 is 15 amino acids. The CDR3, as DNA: TGTGCCAGTAGTAACCGGGACAGGGGCAATCAGCCCCAGCATTTT. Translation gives CASSNRDRGNQPQHF.

In DNA, the CDR3 is TGCGCCAGCAGCTTGGGCAGGTTGAACGAGCAGTACTTC. Protein sequence: CASSLGRLNEQYF. The rearrangement uses TRBV5-1 and TRBJ2-7; D gene ambiguous. The V gene's germline CDR1 is SGHRS and CDR2 YFSETQ. V was shortened by 0 bases and J by 5 bases, with 9 bases between the two germline ends. CDR3 length: 13 residues.

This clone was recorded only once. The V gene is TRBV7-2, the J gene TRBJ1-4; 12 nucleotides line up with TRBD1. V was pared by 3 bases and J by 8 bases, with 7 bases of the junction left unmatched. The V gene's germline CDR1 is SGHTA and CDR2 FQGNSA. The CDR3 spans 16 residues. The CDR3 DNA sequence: TGTGCCAGCAGCTTCCTAGGGACAGGGGGCAGGGAAAAACTGTTTTTT. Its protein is CASSFLGTGGREKLFF.

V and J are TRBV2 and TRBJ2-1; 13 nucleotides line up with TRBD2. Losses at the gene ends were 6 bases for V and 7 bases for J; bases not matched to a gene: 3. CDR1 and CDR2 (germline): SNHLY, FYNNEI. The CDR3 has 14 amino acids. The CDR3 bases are TGTGCCAGCAGGGGGACTAGCGGGACTAATGAGCAGTTCTTC. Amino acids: CASRGTSGTNEQFF.

CDR3 in amino acids: CASSPDRLRKQAFF. CDR3 sequence (DNA): TGTGCCAGCAGTCCTGACAGGTTGAGGAAACAAGCTTTCTTT. The chain combines TRBV6-5 with TRBJ1-1, with D perhaps TRBD1 (6 bases). The CDR3 loop spans 14 amino acids. Between the trimmed V and J ends, which lost 5 bases and 9 bases, there was a span of 19 bases. Germline CDR1 MNHEY, CDR2 SVGAGI.

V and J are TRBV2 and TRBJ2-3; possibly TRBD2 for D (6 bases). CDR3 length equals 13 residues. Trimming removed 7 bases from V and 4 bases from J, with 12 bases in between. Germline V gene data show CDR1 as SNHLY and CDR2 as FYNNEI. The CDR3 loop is CASTRDSSDTQYF. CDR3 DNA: TGTGCCAGCACCCGGGACTCCTCAGATACGCAGTATTTT.

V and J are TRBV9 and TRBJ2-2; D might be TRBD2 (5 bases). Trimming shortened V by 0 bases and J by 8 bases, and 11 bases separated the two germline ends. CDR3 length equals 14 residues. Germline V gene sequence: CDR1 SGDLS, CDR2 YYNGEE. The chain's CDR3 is CASSVAGVKGELFF. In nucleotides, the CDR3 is TGTGCCAGCAGCGTAGCCGGGGTTAAGGGGGAGCTGTTTTTT.

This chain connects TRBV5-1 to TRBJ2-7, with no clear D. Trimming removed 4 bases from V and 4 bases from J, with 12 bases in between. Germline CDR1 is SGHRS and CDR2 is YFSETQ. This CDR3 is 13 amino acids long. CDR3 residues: CASSPEVGYEQYF. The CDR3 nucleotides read TGCGCCAGCAGCCCCGAAGTCGGTTACGAGCAGTACTTC.

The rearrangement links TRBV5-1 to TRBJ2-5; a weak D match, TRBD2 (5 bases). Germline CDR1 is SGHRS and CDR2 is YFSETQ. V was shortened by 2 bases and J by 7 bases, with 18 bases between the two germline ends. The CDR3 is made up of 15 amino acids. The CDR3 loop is CASSFNDYAPGTQYF. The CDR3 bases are TGCGCCAGCAGCTTCAACGACTACGCCCCAGGGACCCAGTACTTC. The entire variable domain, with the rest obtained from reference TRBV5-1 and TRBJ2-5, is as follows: KAGVTQTPRYLIKTRGQQVTLSCSPISGHRSVSWYQQTPGQGLQFLFEYFSETQRNKGNFPGRFSGRQFSNSRSEMNVSTLELGDSALYLCASSFNDYAPGTQYFGPGTRLLVL.

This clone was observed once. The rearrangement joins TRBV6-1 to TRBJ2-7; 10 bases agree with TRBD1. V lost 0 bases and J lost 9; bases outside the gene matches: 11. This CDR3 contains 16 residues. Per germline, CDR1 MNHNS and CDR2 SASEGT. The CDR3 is CASSEATGTGVFGQYF. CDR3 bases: TGTGCCAGCAGTGAAGCGACGGGGACAGGGGTATTCGGGCAGTACTTC.

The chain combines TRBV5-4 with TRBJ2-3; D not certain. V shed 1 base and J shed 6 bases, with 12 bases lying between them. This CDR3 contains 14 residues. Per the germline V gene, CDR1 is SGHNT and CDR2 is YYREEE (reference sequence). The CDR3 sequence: CASSLTPLYDTQYF. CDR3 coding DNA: TGTGCCAGCAGCTTGACTCCCCTCTATGATACGCAGTATTTT.

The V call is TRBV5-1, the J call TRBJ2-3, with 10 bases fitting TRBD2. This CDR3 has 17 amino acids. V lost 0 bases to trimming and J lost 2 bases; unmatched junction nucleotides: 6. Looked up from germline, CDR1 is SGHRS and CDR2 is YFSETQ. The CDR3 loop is CASSLVPSGGLTDTQYF. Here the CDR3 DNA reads TGCGCCAGCAGCTTGGTACCTAGCGGGGGACTCACAGATACGCAGTATTTT. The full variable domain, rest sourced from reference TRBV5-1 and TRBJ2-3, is KAGVTQTPRYLIKTRGQQVTLSCSPISGHRSVSWYQQTPGQGLQFLFEYFSETQRNKGNFPGRFSGRQFSNSRSEMNVSTLELGDSALYLCASSLVPSGGLTDTQYFGPGTRLTVL.